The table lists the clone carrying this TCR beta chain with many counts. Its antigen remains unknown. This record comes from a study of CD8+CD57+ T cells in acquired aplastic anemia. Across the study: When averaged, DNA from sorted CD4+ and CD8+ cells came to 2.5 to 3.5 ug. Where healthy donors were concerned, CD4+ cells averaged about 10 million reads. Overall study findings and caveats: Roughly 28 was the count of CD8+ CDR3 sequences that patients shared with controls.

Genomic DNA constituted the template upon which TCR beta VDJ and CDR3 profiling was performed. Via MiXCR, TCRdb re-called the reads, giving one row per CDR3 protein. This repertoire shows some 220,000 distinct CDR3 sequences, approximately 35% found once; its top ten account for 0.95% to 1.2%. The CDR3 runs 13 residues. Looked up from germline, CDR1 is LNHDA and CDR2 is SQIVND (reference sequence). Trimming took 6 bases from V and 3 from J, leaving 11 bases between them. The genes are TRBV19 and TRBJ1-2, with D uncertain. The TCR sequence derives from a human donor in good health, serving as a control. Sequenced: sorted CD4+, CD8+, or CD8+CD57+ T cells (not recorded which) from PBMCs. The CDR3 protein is CASSLPLDYGYTF. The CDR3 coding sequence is TGTGCCAGTAGCCTCCCCTTGGACTATGGCTACACCTTC.